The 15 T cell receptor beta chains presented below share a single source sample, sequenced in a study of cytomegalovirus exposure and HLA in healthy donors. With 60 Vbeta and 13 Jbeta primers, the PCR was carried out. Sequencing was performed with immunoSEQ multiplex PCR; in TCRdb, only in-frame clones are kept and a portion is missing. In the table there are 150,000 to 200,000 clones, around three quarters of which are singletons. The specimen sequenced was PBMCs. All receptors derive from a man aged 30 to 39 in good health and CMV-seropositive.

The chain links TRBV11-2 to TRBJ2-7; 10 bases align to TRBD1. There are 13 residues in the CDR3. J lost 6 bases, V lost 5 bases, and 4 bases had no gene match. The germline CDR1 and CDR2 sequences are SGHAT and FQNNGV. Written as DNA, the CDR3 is TGTGCCAGCAGCATAGGACAGGGGGGCGAGCAGTACTTC. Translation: CASSIGQGGEQYF.

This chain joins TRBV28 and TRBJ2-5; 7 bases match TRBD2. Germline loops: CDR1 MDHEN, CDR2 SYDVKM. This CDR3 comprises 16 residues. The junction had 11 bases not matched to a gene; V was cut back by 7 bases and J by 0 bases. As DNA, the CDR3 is TGTGCCAGCACCCTAGGGACTAATCGAAACCAAGAGACCCAGTACTTC. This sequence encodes CASTLGTNRNQETQYF. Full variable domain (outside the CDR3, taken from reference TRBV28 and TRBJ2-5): DVKVTQSSRYLVKRTGEKVFLECVQDMDHENMFWYRQDPGLGLRLIYFSYDVKMKEKGDIPEGYSVSREKKERFSLILESASTNQTSMYLCASTLGTNRNQETQYFGPGTRLLVL.

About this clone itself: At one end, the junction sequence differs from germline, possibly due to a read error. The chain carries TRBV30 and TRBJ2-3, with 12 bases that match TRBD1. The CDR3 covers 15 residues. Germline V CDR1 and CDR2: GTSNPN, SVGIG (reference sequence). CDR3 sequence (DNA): TGTGCCTGGAGTCCAGGGACAGGGGGCACGGATACGCAGTATTTT. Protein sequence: CAWSPGTGGTDTQYF.

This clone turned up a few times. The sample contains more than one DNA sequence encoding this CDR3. The CDR3 protein is CASSEALGGGTDTQYF. The CDR3 nucleotides are TGTGCCAGCAGTGAAGCGCTCGGGGGGGGAACAGATACGCAGTATTTT. The V and J genes are TRBV2 and TRBJ2-3; 8 nucleotides agree with TRBD2. The CDR3 is 16 amino acids. Germline CDR1 SNHLY, CDR2 FYNNEI. With 0 bases clipped from V and 3 bases from J, the junction kept 5 bases outside the gene matches.

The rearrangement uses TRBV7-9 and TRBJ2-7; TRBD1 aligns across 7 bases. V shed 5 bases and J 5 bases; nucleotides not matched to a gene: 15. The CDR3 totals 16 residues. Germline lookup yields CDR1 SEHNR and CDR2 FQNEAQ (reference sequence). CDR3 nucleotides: TGTGCCAGCAGCAATAATCACGACAGGGATGACGACGAGCAGTACTTC. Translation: CASSNNHDRDDDEQYF.

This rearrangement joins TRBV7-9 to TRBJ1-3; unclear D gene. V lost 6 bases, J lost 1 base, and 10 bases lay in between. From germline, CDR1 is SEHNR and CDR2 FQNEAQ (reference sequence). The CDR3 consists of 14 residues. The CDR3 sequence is CASRRVDSGNTIYF. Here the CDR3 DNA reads TGTGCCAGCAGACGGGTAGATTCTGGAAACACCATATATTTT.

The CDR3 sequence is CASSPGQANPSPLHF. The CDR3 nucleotides read TGTGCCAGCTCACCCGGACAGGCGAATCCTTCACCCCTCCACTTT. The chain recombines TRBV18 with TRBJ1-6; TRBD1 agrees at 7 bases. The germline V gene has CDR1 KGHSH and CDR2 LQKENI. CDR3 length: 15 residues. The trim removed 3 bases at V and 9 bases at J, leaving 8 bases unmatched.

CDR3 amino acids: CASSYSHGAYEQYF. CDR3 nucleotide sequence: TGTGCCAGCAGTTACTCGCACGGAGCCTACGAGCAGTACTTC. The rearrangement joins TRBV6-6 to TRBJ2-7; D remains ambiguous. V gave up 0 bases and J gave up 2 bases, with 8 bases separating them. The length of the CDR3 is 14 residues. Germline CDR1 is MNHNY and CDR2 is SVGAGI (reference sequence).

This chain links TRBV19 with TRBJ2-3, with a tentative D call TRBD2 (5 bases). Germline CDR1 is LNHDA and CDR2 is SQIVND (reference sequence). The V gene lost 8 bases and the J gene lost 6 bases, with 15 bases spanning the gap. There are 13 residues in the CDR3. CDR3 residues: CASQRASLDTQYF. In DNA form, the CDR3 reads TGTGCCAGTCAGAGGGCCAGTCTGGATACGCAGTATTTT.

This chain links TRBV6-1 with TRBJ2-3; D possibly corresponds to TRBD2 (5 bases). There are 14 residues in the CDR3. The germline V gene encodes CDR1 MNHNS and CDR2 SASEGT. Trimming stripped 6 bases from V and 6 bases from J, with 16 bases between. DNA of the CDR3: TGTGCCAGCAGAGATCGTTTTCGCGGGGATACGCAGTATTTT. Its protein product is CASRDRFRGDTQYF.

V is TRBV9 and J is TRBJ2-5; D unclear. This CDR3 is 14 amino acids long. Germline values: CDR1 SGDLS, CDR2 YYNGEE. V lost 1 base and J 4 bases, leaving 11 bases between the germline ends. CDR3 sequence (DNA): TGTGCCAGCAGCGTAACACAGTCGCCAGAGACCCAGTACTTC. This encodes CASSVTQSPETQYF. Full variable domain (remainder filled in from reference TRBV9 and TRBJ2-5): DSGVTQTPKHLITATGQRVTLRCSPRSGDLSVYWYQQSLDQGLQFLIQYYNGEERAKGNILERFSAQQFPDLHSELNLSSLELGDSALYFCASSVTQSPETQYFGPGTRLLVL.

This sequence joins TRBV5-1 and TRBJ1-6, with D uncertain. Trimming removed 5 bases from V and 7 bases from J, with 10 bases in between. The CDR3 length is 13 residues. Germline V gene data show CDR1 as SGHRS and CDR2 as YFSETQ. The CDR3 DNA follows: TGCGCCAGCAGGGGAGAGCAAAATTCACCCCTCCACTTT. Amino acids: CASRGEQNSPLHF.

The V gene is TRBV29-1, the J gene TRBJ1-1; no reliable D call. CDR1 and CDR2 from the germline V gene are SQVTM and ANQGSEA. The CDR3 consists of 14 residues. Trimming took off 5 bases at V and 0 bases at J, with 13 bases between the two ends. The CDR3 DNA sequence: TGCAGCGTTAAAGGTCTCCCTTTGAACACTGAAGCTTTCTTT. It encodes CSVKGLPLNTEAFF.

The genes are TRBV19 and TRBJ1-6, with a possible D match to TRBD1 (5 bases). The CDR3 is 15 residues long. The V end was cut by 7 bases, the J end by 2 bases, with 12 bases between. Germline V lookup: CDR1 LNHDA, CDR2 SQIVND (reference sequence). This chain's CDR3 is CASTLGRAYNSPLHF. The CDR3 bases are TGTGCCAGTACCCTCGGCAGGGCCTATAATTCACCCCTCCACTTT.

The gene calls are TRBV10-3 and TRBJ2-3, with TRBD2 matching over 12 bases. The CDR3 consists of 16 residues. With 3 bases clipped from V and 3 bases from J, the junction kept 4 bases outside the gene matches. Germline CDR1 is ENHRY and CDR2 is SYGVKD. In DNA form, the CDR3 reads TGTGCCATCAGTGATCTGACTAGCGGGGGAACAGATACGCAGTATTTT. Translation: CAISDLTSGGTDTQYF.